This TCR beta chain comes out of a study of esophageal squamous cell carcinoma under preoperative chemotherapy listed by TCRdb under 2018. About the investigation overall: TCR repertoires were profiled in both peripheral blood T cells and tumor-infiltrating lymphocytes. The study assessed how paclitaxel-nedaplatin chemotherapy affected T-cell receptor repertoires in patients with esophageal squamous cell carcinoma. About 5 patients with primary esophageal squamous cell carcinoma were included in the cohort. Repertoires from samples taken before paclitaxel-nedaplatin therapy were compared with repertoires from samples taken after paclitaxel-nedaplatin therapy.

This specimen's time point label, interpreted: after preoperative PTX-NDP chemotherapy. Paclitaxel-nedaplatin was administered to patients as preoperative chemotherapy before surgery. Library preparation was by PCR. Reads for this sample came from a HiSeq X Ten. High-throughput sequencing was used to characterize the TCR repertoires. TCRdb handled the public reads itself, with Q25 trimming in fastp and clone calling in MiXCR, and kept productive beta chains. Rows are combined by CDR3 protein, so each entry shows the most common genes and DNA. The sample yields roughly 9,300 distinct CDR3 sequences; about 48% were counted once. The ten largest clones capture approximately 15% of the sample. Turning to this clonotype: Its antigen is not yet known. The junction shows a germline mismatch at one end, possibly a read error.

Points the paper makes about the study in general: TCR diversity increased significantly in peripheral T cells after chemotherapy, but not in tumor-infiltrating lymphocytes. Post-treatment tumor-infiltrating lymphocytes appeared to be derived in part from peripheral T cells migrating into the tumor, rather than solely from local clonal changes. The analysis included only 5 or 6 patients with esophageal squamous cell carcinoma, making the cohort small. Clonotype frequencies shifted immediately and substantially under paclitaxel-nedaplatin therapy, and abundant clones were more likely to contract than to amplify.

This TCR derives from a human donor with esophageal squamous cell carcinoma. The donor label of this sample is uncertain. This material was collected from a patient given preoperative chemotherapy.

The CDR3 reads CASSLIRGEQFF. The DNA is as follows: TGTGCCAGCAGTTTAATTCGGGGTGAGCAGTTCTTT. The chain couples TRBV12-3 or TRBV12-4 to TRBJ2-3, with TRBD2 tentatively as D gene (5 bases match). The CDR3 starts with the cysteine, ends with the phenylalanine, and has 12 residues. CDR3 DNA is the only sequence kept; it has 36 bases, read in frame from the first base.